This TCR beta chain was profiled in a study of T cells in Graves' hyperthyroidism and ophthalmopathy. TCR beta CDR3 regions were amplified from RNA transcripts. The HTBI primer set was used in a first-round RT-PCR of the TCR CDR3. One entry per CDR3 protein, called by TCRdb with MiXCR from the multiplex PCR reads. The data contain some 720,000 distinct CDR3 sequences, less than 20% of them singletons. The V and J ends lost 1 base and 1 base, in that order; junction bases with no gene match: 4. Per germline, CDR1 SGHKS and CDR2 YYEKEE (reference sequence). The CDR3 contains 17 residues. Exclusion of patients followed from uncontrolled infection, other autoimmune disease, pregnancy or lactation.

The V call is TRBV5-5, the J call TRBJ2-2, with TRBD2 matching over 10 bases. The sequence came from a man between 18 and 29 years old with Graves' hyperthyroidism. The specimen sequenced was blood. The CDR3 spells CASSLWSGRGNTGELFF. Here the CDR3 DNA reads TGTGCCAGCAGCTTGTGGAGCGGGAGGGGGAACACCGGGGAGCTGTTTTTT.